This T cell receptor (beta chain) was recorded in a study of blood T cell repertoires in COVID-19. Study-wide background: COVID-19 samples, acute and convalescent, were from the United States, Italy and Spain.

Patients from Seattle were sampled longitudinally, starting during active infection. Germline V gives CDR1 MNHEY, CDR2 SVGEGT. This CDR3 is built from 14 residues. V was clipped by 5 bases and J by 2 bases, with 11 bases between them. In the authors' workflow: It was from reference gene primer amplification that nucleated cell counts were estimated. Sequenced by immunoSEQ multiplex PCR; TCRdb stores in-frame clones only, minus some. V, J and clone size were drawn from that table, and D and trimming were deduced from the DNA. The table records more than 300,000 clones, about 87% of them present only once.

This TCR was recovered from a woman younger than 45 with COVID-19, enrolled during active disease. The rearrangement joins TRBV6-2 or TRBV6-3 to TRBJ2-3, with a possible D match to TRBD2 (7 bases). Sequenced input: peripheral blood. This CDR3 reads CASSEGGDTDTQYF. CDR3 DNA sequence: TGTGCCAGCAGTGAGGGGGGGGACACAGATACGCAGTATTTT.